This TCR beta chain comes out of a study of beta chain features in type 1 diabetes. Study findings and constraints: Diminished insertions and augmented deletions at VDJ junctions characterized type 1 diabetes patients. TCRB CDR3s from Type 1 diabetes patients were moderately but significantly shorter in all four CD4+ subsets. Cells with high TCR expression could be over-represented when cDNA is sequenced.

The CDR3 extends over 12 amino acids. Per germline, CDR1 SQVTM and CDR2 ANQGSEA. Deletions cut 1 base from V and 3 bases from J, with 6 bases between. A remark on this clone: Its antigen remains unknown.

Expressed TCRB transcripts got sequenced, as all isolated RNA was reverse transcribed. Generated by immunoSEQ multiplex PCR, the TCRdb table keeps only in-frame clones and is missing some. The sample lists 430,000 or so clones, about an eighth seen once, with about 0.042% in the top ten. This receptor was obtained from a woman under 30 in good health. J is TRBJ1-1 and V is TRBV29-1; D ambiguous. Sample: naive CD4+ T cells from blood. Here the CDR3 reads CSVEVRDTEAFF. The CDR3 bases are TGCAGCGTTGAAGTCAGAGACACTGAAGCTTTCTTT. Supplemented by reference TRBV29-1 and TRBJ1-1, the full variable domain reads SAVISQKPSRDICQRGTSLTIQCQVDSQVTMMFWYRQQPGQSLTLIATANQGSEATYESGFVIDKFPISRPNLTFSTLTVSNMSPEDSSIYLCSVEVRDTEAFFGQGTRLTVV.